This record looks at one T cell receptor beta chain sequence and its context. Assay version v3.0 of immunoSEQ was used, and it was run at survey level. Per sample, sequencing targeted roughly 35,000-50,000 T-cell genomes. Sequencing was performed with immunoSEQ multiplex PCR; in TCRdb, only in-frame clones are kept and a portion is missing. This table holds 25,000 to 35,000 clones, 80% to 90% found once. V was clipped by 2 bases and J by 1 base, with 11 bases between them. The CDR3 has 16 amino acids. Germline-derived CDR1 and CDR2 are PRHDT and FYEKMQ (reference sequence). This sample stems from a study of long-term antiretroviral therapy in people with HIV. In the study overall: The oldest specimens predate the 2015 immediate-ART recommendation by about a decade.

This rearrangement joins TRBV13 to TRBJ2-2; D is perhaps TRBD1 (5 bases). Sequenced here: unsorted PBMCs, sampled 3.2 years before starting antiretroviral therapy. This TCR came from a man aged 50 to 60 with HIV. CDR3 bases: TGTGCCAGCAGCTTACCCACGACAGAGAACACCGGGGAGCTGTTTTTT. Translated: CASSLPTTENTGELFF.